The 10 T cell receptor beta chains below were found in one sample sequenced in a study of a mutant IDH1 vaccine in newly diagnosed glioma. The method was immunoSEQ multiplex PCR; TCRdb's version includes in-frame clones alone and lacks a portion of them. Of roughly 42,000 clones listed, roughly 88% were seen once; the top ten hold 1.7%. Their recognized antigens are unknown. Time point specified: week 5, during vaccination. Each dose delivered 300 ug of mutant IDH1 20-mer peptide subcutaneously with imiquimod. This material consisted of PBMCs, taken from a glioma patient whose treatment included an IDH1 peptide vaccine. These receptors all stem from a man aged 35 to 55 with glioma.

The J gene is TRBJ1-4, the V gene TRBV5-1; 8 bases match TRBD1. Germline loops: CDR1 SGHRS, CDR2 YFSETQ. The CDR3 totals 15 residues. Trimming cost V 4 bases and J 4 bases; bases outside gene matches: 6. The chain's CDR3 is CASSPLGQGNEKLFF. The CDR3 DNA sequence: TGCGCCAGCAGCCCGCTCGGACAGGGTAATGAAAAACTGTTTTTT. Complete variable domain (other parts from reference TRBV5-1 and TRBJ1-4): KAGVTQTPRYLIKTRGQQVTLSCSPISGHRSVSWYQQTPGQGLQFLFEYFSETQRNKGNFPGRFSGRQFSNSRSEMNVSTLELGDSALYLCASSPLGQGNEKLFFGSGTQLSVL.

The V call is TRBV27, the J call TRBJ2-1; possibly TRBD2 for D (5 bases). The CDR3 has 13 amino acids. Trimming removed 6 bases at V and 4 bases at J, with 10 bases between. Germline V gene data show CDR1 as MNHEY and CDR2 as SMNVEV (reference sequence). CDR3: CASRRTGYNEQFF. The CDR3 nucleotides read TGTGCCAGCAGACGAACGGGGTACAATGAGCAGTTCTTC.

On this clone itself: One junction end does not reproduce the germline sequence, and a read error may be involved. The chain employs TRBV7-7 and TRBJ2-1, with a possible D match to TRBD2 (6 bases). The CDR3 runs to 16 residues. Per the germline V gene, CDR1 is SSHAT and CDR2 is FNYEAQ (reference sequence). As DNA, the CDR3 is TGTGCTAGCAGCTTAGTTGCGGAGGGCCTGGGCAATGAGCAGTTCTTC. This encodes CASSLVAEGLGNEQFF.

CDR3 in DNA: TGTGCCAGCAGCTTTGGACAGGTGAACACTGAAGCTTTCTTT. As protein: CASSFGQVNTEAFF. V is TRBV7-9 and J is TRBJ1-1, with 7 bases fitting TRBD1. CDR1 is SEHNR and CDR2 is FQNEAQ in the germline V gene (reference sequence). With 3 bases clipped from V and 0 bases from J, the junction kept 1 base outside the gene matches. There are 14 residues in the CDR3. The entire variable domain, with the rest obtained from reference TRBV7-9 and TRBJ1-1, is as follows: DTGVSQNPRHKITKRGQNVTFRCDPISEHNRLYWYRQTLGQGPEFLTYFQNEAQLEKSRLLSDRFSAERPKGSFSTLEIQRTEQGDSAMYLCASSFGQVNTEAFFGQGTRLTVV.

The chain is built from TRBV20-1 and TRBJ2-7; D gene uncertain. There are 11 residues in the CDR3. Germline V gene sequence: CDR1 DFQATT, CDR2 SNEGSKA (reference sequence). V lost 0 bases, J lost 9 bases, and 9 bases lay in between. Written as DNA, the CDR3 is TGCAGTGCTAGAGAGATAACGAGGCAGTACTTC. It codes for CSAREITRQYF.

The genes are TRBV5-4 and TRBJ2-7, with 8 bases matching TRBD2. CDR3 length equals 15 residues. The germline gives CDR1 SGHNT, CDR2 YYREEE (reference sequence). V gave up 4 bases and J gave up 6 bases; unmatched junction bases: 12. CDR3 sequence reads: CASSAGGAGALEQYF. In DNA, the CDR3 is TGTGCCAGCAGCGCCGGGGGGGCTGGGGCCCTCGAGCAGTACTTC.

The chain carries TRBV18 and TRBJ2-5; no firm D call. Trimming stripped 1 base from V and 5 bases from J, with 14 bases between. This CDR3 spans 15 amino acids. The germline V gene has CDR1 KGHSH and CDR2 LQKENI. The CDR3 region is CASSPLSGSEETQYF. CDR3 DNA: TGTGCCAGCTCACCACTTTCCGGAAGTGAGGAGACCCAGTACTTC. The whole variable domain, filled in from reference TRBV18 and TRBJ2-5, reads NAGVMQNPRHLVRRRGQEARLRCSPMKGHSHVYWYRQLPEEGLKFMVYLQKENIIDESGMPKERFSAEFPKEGPSILRIQQVVRGDSAAYFCASSPLSGSEETQYFGPGTRLLVL.

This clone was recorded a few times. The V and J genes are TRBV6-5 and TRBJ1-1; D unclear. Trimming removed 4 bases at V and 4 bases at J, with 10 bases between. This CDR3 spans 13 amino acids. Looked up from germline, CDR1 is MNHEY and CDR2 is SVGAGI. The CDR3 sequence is CASSSKMGTEAFF. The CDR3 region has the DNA TGTGCCAGCAGTTCAAAGATGGGCACTGAAGCTTTCTTT.

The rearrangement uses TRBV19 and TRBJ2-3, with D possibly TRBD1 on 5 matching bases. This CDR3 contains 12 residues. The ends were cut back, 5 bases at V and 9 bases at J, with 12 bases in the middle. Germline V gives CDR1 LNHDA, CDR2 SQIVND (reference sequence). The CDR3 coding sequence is TGTGCCAGTAGTGACAGACGGTGGACGCAGTATTTT. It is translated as CASSDRRWTQYF.

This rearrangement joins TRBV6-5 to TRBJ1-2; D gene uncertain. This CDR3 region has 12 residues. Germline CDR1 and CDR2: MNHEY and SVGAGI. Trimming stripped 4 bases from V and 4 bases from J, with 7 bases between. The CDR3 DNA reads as TGTGCCAGCAGTTCTGGCCTCTATGGCTACACCTTC. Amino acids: CASSSGLYGYTF.